These T cell receptor beta chains were read from a single sample in a study of T cell responses to AZD1222 COVID-19 vaccine. Libraries were prepared by immunoSEQ multiplex PCR; TCRdb keeps only in-frame clonotypes and omits some of them. The sample carries 110,000 to 150,000 clones, roughly nine tenths recorded once. This material consisted of peripheral blood, taken on day 0 of AZD1222 vaccination. The source is an adult in good health. CDR3s include the opening cysteine and the closing phenylalanine or tryptophan. A D gene is named only where the DNA matches it firmly. Clone size is shown for a subset of rows, as once, few, many or a class of expanded clone.

clone size	D gene	J gene	V gene	CDR3 DNA	CDR3 protein
.	.	TRBJ2-1	TRBV7-3	TGTGCCAGCAGCTCCAGGAGCAATGAGCAGTTCTTC	CASSSRSNEQFF
.	TRBD2	TRBJ2-1	TRBV7-8	TGTGCCAGCAGCTCACTAGCGGGGGGGCAAAATGAGCAGTTCTTC	CASSSLAGGQNEQFF
.	TRBD1	TRBJ1-2	TRBV7-2	TGTGCCAGCAGCTTAGTGGCAGGGACAGGGGTGGATGGCTACACCTTC	CASSLVAGTGVDGYTF
.	.	TRBJ1-2	TRBV29-1	TGCAGCGTTGAAAGGCAGGCGCGGAACTATGGCTACACCTTC	CSVERQARNYGYTF
.	.	TRBJ1-5	TRBV6-2/TRBV6-3	TGTGCCAGCAGTTTTGGTAAGGCCCATCAGCCCCAGCATTTT	CASSFGKAHQPQHF
.	.	TRBJ1-5	TRBV6-1	TGTGCCAGCAGTGAAGGAGGGGTGGGGAATCAGCCCCAGCATTTT	CASSEGGVGNQPQHF
once	.	TRBJ1-2	TRBV10-3	TGTGCCATCAGCCTGATCGAGTCGACTGGCTACACCTTC	CAISLIESTGYTF
.	.	TRBJ1-1	TRBV6-1	TGTGCCAGCAGTGAAAGCGTGAACACTGAAGCTTTCTTT	CASSESVNTEAFF
.	TRBD1	TRBJ1-2	TRBV27	TGTGCCAGCAGTAAGACAGGGGGGAACTATGGCTACACCTTC	CASSKTGGNYGYTF
.	.	TRBJ1-2	TRBV5-6	TGTGCCAGCAGCTACCCCCGGGATGGCTACACCTTC	CASSYPRDGYTF
.	.	TRBJ1-2	TRBV10-2	TGCGCCAGCAAACAAAACAGACTCATCAACTATGGCTACACCTTC	CASKQNRLINYGYTF
.	TRBD1	TRBJ2-5	TRBV5-4	TGTGCCAGCAGCCGGGCCGCTGGACAGGGACGAGAGACCCAGTACTTC	CASSRAAGQGRETQYF
.	TRBD1	TRBJ1-2	TRBV7-3	TGTGCCAGCAGCTTAGTAGGGGGCGGTTATGGCTACACCTTC	CASSLVGGGYGYTF
.	.	TRBJ2-4	TRBV4-1	TGCGCCAGCAGCCAGGGGTTTGACAAAAACATTCAGTACTTC	CASSQGFDKNIQYF
.	TRBD2	TRBJ2-5	TRBV11-2	TGTGCCAGCAGCCCCGGACTAGCCCAAGAGACCCAGTACTTC	CASSPGLAQETQYF